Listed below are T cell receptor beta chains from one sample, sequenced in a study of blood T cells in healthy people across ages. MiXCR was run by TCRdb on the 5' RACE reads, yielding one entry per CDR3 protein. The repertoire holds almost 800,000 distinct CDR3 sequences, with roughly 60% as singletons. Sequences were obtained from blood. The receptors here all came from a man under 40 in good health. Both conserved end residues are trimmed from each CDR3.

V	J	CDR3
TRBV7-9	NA	ASSNNQQTQY
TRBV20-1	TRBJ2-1	SARRRDLYNEQF
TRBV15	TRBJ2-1	ATSRETGMPYEQF
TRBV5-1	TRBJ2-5	ASSSGTTGTSGSPAETQY
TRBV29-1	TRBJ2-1	SVEETGTGLNEQF
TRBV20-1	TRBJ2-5	SAAHTAFQETQY
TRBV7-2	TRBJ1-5	ASSLKADLKNQPQH
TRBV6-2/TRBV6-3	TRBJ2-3	ASSGGGAGEDTQY
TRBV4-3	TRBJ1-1	ASSQDGGQEAF
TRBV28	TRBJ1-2	ASSDVNYGYT
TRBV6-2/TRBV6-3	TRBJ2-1	ASSYSQFYNEQF
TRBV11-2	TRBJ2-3	ASRSGGGTTTDTQY
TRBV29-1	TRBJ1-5	SATDGRQPQH
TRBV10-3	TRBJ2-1	AISGGLTSNEQF
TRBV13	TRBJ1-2	ASSLYRDGYT
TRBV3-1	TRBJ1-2	ASSPDWRYGYT
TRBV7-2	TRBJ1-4	ASSYRPTGLNEKLF
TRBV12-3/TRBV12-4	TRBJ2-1	ASSFGGRASGNEQF
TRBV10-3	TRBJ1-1	AARTAMNTEAF
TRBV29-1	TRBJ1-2	SVELAGTLDYGYT
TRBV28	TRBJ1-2	ASSARDNRWHYGYT
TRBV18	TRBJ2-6	ASSPGVSSGANVLT
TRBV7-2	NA	ASSLAPTRPGVEQY
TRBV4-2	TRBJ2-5	ASSQEDPGLVLSVAQY
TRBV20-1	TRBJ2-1	SATGLAGSHEQF
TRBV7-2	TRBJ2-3	ASSSIAGPDTQY
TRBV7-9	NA	ASSSGTGVARYEQY
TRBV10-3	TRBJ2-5	AISEVTGGQETQY
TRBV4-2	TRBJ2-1	AGSPDWDRASFEQF
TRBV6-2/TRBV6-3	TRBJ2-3	ASSPAGRQY
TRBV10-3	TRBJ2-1	ATGLAGGPYNEQF
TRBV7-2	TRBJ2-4	ASSLYARRTDIQY
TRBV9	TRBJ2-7	ASSVFSDASGEQY
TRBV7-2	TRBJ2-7	ASSSSIYEQY
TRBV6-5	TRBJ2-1	ASSYSYTSNHEQF
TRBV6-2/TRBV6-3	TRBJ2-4	ASSRLLEPQY
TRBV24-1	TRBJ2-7	ATSPGSGTFYEQY
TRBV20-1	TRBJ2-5	SAGTGAKQY
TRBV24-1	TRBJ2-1	ATSDLRGLGGEQF
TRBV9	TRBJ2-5	ASSVDRGWETQY
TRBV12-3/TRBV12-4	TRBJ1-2	ASSPSRSHWNGYT
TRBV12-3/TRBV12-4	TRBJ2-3	ASRVVDAQY
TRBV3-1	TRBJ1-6	ASSQDLGHTSYNSPLH
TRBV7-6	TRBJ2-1	ASSEGLAGGYEQF
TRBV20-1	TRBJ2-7	SARAAGYSYEQY
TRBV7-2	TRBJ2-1	ASSRLADDQNEQF